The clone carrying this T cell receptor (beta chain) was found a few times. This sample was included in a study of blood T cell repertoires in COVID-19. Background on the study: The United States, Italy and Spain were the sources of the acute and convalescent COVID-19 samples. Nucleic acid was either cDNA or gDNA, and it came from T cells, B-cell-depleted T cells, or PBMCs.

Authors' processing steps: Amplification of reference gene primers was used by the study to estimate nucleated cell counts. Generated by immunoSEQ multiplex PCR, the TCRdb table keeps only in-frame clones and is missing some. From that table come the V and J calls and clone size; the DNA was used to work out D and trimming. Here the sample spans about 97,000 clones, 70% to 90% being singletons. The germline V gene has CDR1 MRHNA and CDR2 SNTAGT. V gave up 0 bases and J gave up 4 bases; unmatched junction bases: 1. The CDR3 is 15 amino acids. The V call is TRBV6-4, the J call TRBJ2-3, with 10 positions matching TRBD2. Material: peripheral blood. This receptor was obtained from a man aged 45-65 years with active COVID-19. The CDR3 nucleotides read TGTGCCAGCAGTGACTCGAGCGGGGGGGCAGATACGCAGTATTTT. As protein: CASSDSSGGADTQYF.